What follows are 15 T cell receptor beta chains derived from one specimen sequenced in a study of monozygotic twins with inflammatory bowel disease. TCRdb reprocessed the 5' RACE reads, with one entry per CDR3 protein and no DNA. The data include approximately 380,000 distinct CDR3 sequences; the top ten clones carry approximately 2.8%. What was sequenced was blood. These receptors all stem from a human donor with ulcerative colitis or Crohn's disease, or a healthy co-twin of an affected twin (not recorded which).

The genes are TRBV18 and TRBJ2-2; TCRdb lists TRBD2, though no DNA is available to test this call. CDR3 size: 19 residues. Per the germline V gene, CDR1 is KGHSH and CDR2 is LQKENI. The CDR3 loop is CASSPPELGYSVVPGELFF.

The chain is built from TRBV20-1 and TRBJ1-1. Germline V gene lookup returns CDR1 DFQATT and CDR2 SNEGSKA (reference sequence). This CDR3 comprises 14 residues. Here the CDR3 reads CSARVKGGGTEAFF.

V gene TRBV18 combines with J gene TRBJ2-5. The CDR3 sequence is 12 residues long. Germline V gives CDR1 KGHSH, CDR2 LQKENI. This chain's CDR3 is CASSPRLETQYF.

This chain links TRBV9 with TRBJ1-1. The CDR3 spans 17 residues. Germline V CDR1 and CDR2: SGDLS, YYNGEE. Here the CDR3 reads CASSGPGPLTAGTEAFF.

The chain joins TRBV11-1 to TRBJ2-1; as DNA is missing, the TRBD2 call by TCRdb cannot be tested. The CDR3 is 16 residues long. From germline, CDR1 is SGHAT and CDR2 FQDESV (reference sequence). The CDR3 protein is CASSSRTSGVYNEQFF.

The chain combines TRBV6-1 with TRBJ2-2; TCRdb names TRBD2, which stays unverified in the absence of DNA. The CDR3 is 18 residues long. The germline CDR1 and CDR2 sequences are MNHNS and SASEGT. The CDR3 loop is CASSERMLAGGVTGELFF.

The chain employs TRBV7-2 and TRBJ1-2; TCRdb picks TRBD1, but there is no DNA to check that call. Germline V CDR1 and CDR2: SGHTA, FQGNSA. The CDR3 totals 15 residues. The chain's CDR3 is CASSLGQGVNYGYTF.

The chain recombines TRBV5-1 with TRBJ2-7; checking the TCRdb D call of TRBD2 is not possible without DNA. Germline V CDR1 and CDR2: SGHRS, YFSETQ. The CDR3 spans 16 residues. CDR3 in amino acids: CASSLGLAGGIYEQYF.

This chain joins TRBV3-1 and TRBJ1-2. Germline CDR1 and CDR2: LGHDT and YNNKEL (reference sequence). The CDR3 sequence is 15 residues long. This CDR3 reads CASNLRGARDYGYTF.

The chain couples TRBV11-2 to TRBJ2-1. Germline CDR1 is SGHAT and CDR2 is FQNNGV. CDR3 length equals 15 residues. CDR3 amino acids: CASSVLASSYNEQFF.

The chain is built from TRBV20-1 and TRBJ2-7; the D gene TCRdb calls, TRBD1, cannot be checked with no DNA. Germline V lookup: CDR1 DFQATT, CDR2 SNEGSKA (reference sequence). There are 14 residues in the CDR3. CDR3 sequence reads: CSARAGQGPGVQYF.

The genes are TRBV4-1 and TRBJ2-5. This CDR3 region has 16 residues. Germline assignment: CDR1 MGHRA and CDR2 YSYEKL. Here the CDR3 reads CASSQVPVASGETQYF.

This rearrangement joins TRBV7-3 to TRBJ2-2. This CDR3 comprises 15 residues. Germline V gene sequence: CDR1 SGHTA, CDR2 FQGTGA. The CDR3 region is CASSLRGSNTGELFF.

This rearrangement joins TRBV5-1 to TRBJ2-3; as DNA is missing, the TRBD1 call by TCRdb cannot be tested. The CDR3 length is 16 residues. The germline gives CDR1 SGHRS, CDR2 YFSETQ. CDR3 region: CASSLGGSAGTDTQYF.

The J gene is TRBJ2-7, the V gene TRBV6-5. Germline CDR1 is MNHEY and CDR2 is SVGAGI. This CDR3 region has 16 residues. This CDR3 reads CASSYSYSDSSYEQYF.